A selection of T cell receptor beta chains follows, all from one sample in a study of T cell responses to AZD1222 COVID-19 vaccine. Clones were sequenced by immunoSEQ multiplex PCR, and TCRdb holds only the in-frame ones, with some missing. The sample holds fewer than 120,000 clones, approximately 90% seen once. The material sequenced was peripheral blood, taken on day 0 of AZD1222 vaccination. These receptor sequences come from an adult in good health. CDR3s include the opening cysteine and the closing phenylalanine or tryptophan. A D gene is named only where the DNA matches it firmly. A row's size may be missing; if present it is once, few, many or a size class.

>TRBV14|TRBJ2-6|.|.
TGTGCCAGCAGCCAAAGGGCCCTCTCATCTGGGGCCAACGTCCTGACTTTC
CASSQRALSSGANVLTF
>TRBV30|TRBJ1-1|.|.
TGTGCCTGGAGTGCTCAGGGAAACACTGAAGCTTTCTTT
CAWSAQGNTEAFF
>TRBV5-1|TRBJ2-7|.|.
TGCGCCAGCAGCTTAACAGGATACTCCTACGAGCAGTACTTC
CASSLTGYSYEQYF
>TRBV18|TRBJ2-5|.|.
TGTGCCAGCTCACCACGAACTCCGGAGCAAGAGACCCAGTACTTC
CASSPRTPEQETQYF
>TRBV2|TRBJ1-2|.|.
TGTGCCAGCATTGGAGGGAACTATGGCTACACCTTC
CASIGGNYGYTF
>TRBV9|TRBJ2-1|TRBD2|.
TGTGCCAGCAGAGAGCGACTAATAGCGGGTCTCGATGAGCAGTTCTTC
CASRERLIAGLDEQFF
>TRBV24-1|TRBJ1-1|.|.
TGTGCCACCAGTGATTCGGGGGACCCCAGGGCTGAAGCTTTCTTT
CATSDSGDPRAEAFF
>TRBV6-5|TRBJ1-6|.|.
TGTGCCAGCGGAAAGGGCGGTAATTCACCCCTCCACTTT
CASGKGGNSPLHF
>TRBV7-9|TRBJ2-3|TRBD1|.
TGTGCCAGCAGCTTAGAGGACAGGATGGCAGATACGCAGTATTTT
CASSLEDRMADTQYF
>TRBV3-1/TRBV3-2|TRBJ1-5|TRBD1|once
TGTGCCAGCAGCCAAGGCCCAGGGGGTAATCAGCCCCAGCATTTT
CASSQGPGGNQPQHF
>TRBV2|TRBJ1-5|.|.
TGTGCCAGCAGTGAAGCGGGGGCGACTAGCAATCAGCCCCAGCATTTT
CASSEAGATSNQPQHF
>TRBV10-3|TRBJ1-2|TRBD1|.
TGTGCCATCAGTGACCCCGGGACAGCTAACTATGGCTACACCTTC
CAISDPGTANYGYTF
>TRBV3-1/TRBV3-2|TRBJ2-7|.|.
TGTGCCAGCAGCCAAGATCTAACAGGAGGGAAATACGAGCAGTACTTC
CASSQDLTGGKYEQYF
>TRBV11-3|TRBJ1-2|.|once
TGTGCCAGCAGCTTAGAAGGGACCTACGGCTACACCTTC
CASSLEGTYGYTF
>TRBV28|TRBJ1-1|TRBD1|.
TGTGCCAGCAGGAGCAGGGGGATGAACACTGAAGCTTTCTTT
CASRSRGMNTEAFF
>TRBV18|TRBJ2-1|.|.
TGTGCCAGCTCACCACGGCAGGGAGCGACGGATGAGCAGTTCTTC
CASSPRQGATDEQFF
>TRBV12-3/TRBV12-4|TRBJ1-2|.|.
TGTGCCAGCAGTTTTAGTGGCGACTATGGCTACACCTTC
CASSFSGDYGYTF
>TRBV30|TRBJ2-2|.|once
TGTGCCTGGAGTGTATTCGGCCCAAACACCGGGGAGCTGTTTTTT
CAWSVFGPNTGELFF
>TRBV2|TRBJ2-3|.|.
TGTGCCAGCAGTGAAACTAGGGGTACGCAGTATTTT
CASSETRGTQYF
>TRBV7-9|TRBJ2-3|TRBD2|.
TGTGCCAGCAGCCTCCATAGCGGGGGGGCCGCAGATACGCAGTATTTT
CASSLHSGGAADTQYF
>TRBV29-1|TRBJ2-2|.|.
TGCAGCTTGGGACGAGGGGACACCGGGGAGCTGTTTTTT
CSLGRGDTGELFF
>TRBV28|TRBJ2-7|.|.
TGTGCCAGCAGTTTGTCGCGTGAGCAGTACTTC
CASSLSREQYF